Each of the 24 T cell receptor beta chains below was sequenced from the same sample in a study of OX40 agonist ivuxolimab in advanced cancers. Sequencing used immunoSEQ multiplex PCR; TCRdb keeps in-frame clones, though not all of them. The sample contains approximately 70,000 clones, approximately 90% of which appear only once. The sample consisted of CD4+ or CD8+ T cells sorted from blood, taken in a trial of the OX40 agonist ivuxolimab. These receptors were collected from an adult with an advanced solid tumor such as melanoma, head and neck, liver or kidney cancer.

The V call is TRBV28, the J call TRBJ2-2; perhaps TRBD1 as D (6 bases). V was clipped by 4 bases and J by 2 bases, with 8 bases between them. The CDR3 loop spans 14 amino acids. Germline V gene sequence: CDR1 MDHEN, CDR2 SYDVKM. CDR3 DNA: TGTGCCAGCAGTTCGGGACAAAACACCGGGGAGCTGTTTTTT. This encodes CASSSGQNTGELFF.

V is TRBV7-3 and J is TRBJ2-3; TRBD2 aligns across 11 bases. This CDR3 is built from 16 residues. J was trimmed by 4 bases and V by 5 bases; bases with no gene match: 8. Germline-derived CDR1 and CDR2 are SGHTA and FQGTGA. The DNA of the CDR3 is TGTGCCAGCAGCCAAGTCCCTAGCGGGAGGCCAGATACGCAGTATTTT. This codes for CASSQVPSGRPDTQYF.

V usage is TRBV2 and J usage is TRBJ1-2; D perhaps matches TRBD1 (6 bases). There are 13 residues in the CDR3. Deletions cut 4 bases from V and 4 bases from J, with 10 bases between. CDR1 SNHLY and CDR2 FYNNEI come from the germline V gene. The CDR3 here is CASSVSRGYGYTF. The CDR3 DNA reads TGTGCCAGCAGTGTATCCAGGGGCTATGGCTACACCTTC.

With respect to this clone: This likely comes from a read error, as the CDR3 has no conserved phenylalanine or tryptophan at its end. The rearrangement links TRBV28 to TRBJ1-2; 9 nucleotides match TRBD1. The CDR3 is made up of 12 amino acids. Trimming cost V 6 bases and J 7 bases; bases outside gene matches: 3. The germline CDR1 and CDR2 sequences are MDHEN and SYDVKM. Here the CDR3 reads CASRGTGLGYTI. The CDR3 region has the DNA TGTGCCAGCAGAGGGACAGGGCTTGGCTACACCATC.

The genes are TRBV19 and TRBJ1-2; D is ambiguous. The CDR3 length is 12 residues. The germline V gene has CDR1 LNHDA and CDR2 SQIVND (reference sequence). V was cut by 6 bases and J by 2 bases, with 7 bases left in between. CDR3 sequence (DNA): TGTGCCAGTAGGGGCAAGAACTATGGCTACACCTTC. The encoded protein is CASRGKNYGYTF.

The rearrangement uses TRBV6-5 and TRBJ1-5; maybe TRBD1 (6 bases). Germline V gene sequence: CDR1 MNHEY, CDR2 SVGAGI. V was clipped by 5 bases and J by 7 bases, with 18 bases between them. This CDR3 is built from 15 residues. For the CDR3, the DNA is TGTGCCAGCAGTCCGCGGCCGGCAGGGGTACAGCCCCAGCATTTT. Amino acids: CASSPRPAGVQPQHF.

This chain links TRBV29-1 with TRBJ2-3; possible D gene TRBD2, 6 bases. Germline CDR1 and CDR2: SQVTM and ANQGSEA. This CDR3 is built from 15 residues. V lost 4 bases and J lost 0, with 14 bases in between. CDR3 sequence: CSVGQGLTSTDTQYF. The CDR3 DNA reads TGCAGCGTTGGGCAGGGACTTACTAGCACAGATACGCAGTATTTT.

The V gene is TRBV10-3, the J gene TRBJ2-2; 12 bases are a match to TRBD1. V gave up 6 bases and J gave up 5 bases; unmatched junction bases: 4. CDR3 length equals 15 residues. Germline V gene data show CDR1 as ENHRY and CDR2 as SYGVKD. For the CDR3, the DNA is TGTGCCATCAGGGGGACAGGGGGCATTACCGGGGAGCTGTTTTTT. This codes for CAIRGTGGITGELFF.

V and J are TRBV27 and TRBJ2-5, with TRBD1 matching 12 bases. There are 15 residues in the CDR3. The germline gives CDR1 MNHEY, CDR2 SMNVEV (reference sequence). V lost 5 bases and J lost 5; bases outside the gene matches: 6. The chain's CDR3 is CASSRGTGGAETQYF. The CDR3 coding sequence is TGTGCCAGCAGTCGAGGGACAGGGGGCGCTGAGACCCAGTACTTC.

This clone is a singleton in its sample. The CDR3 protein is CASSQDRPGSYEQYF. CDR3 coding DNA: TGTGCCAGCAGCCAAGATAGGCCGGGATCCTACGAGCAGTACTTC. The V gene is TRBV4-2, the J gene TRBJ2-7; D might be TRBD2 (5 bases). Trimming removed 0 bases at V and 1 base at J, with 10 bases between. CDR1 and CDR2 (germline): LGHNA, YNFKEQ. CDR3 size: 15 residues.

The CDR3 is CASRVQVVGANVLTF. CDR3 DNA sequence: TGTGCCAGCAGAGTACAGGTCGTTGGGGCCAACGTCCTGACTTTC. The chain is built from TRBV11-2 and TRBJ2-6; D may be TRBD1 (5 bases). CDR3 length: 15 amino acids. Trimming removed 6 bases at V and 3 bases at J, with 12 bases between. Germline CDR1 and CDR2: SGHAT and FQNNGV.

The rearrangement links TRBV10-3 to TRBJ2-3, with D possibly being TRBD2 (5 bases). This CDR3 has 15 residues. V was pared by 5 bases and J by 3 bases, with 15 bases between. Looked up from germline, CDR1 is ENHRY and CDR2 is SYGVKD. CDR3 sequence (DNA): TGTGCCATCAGTAGACTAAGCGTCGGAACAGATACGCAGTATTTT. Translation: CAISRLSVGTDTQYF.

CDR3 DNA: TGCGCCAGCAGCCCTCCAGCGGGGGGTGGTAATGAGCAGTTCTTC. It specifies CASSPPAGGGNEQFF. The V and J genes are TRBV5-1 and TRBJ2-1, with 9 bases lining up with TRBD2. With V trimmed by 4 bases and J by 7 bases, 9 bases remained unmatched. CDR3 length equals 15 residues. The germline V gene has CDR1 SGHRS and CDR2 YFSETQ.

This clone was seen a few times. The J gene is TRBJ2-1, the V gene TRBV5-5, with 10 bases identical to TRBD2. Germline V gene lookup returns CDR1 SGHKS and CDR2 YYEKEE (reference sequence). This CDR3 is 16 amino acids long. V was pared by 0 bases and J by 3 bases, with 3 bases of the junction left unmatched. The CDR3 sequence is CASSLELAGIYNEQFF. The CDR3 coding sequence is TGTGCCAGCAGCTTGGAACTAGCGGGGATCTACAATGAGCAGTTCTTC.

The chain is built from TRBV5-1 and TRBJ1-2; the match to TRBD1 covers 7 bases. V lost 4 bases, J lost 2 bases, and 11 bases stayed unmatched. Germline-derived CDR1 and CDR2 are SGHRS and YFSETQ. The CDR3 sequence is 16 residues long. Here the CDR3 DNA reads TGCGCCAGCAGCGCGACTACAGGGGACGGGAACTATGGCTACACCTTC. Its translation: CASSATTGDGNYGYTF. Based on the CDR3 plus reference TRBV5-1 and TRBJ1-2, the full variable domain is KAGVTQTPRYLIKTRGQQVTLSCSPISGHRSVSWYQQTPGQGLQFLFEYFSETQRNKGNFPGRFSGRQFSNSRSEMNVSTLELGDSALYLCASSATTGDGNYGYTFGSGTRLTVV.

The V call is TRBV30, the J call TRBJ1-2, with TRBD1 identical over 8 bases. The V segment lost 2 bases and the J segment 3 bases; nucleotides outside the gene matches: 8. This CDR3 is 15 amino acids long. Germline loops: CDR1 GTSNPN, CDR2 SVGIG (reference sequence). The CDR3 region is CAWSRRGREDYGYTF. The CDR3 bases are TGTGCCTGGAGTCGCAGGGGGCGCGAGGACTATGGCTACACCTTC.

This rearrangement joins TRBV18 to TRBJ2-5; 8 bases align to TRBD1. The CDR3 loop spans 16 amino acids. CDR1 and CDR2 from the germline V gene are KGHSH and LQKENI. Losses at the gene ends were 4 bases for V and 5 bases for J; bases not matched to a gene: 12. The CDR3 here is CASSRDAGQVGETQYF. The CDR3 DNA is TGTGCCAGCTCACGCGACGCGGGACAGGTGGGCGAGACCCAGTACTTC.

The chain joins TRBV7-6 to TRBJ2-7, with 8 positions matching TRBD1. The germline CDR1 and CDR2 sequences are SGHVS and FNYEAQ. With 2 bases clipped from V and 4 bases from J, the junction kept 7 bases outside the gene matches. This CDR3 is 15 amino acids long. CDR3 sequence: CASSLRTGLQYEQYF. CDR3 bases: TGTGCCAGCAGCTTACGGACAGGGCTGCAGTACGAGCAGTACTTC.

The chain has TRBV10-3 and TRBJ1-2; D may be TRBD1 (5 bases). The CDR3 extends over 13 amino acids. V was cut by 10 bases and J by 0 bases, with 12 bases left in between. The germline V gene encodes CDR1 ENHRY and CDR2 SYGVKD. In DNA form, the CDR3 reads TGTGCCACCTCACAGGAAGCTAACTATGGCTACACCTTC. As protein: CATSQEANYGYTF.

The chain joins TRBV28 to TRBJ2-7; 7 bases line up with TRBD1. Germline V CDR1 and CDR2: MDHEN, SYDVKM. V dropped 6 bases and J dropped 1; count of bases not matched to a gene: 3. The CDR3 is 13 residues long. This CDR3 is CASSSGQSYEQYF. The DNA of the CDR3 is TGTGCCAGCAGCTCGGGACAGTCCTACGAGCAGTACTTC.

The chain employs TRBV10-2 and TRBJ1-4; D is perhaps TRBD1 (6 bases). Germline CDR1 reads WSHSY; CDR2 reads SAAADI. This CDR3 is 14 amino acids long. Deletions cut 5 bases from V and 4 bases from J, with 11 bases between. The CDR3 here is CASSLDSYNEKLFF. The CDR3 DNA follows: TGCGCCAGCAGTCTGGACAGCTATAATGAAAAACTGTTTTTT.

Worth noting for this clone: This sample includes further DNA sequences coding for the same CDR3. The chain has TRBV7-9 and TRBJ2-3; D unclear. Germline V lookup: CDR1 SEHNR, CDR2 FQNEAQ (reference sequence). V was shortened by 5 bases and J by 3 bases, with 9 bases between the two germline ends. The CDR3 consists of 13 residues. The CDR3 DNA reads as TGTGCCAGCAGCCGAACCTCAACAGATACGCAGTATTTT. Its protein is CASSRTSTDTQYF.

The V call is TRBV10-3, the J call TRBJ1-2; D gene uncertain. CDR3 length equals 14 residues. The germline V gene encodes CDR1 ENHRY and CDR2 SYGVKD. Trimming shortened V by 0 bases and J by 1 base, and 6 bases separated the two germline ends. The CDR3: CAISESGRNYGYTF. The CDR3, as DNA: TGTGCCATCAGTGAGTCAGGACGTAACTATGGCTACACCTTC.

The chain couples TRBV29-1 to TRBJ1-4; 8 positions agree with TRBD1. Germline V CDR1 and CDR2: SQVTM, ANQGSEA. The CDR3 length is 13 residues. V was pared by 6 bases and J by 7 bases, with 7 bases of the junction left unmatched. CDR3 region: CSVATGEGEKLFF. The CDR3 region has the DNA TGCAGCGTAGCGACAGGGGAGGGTGAAAAACTGTTTTTT.